The 17 T cell receptor beta chains below were found in one sample sequenced in a study of blood T cells in healthy people across ages. A second PCR, run for about 7 to 11 cycles, used a sample-barcoded 5' primer plus a J-beta primer mix. TCRdb ran MiXCR on the 5' RACE reads and lists one entry per CDR3 protein. The sample contains about 1.8 million distinct CDR3 sequences, about 50% of which appear only once. Sequences were obtained from blood. The receptors were gathered from a woman aged 40 to 50 in good health.

This clonotype was seen more than once but under ten times. V and J are TRBV29-1 and TRBJ2-1; D may be TRBD2 (5 bases). This CDR3 contains 14 residues. Trimming took off 0 bases at V and 9 bases at J, with 15 bases between the two ends. The V gene's germline CDR1 is SQVTM and CDR2 ANQGSEA. CDR3 loop: CSVEDGLPLFEQFF. The CDR3 bases are TGCAGCGTTGAAGATGGACTCCCCCTTTTTGAGCAGTTCTTC.

As for this clonotype: A read error may produce the germline difference seen at one junction end. This chain connects TRBV5-1 to TRBJ2-5; D is uncertain. From germline, CDR1 is SGHRS and CDR2 YFSETQ. This CDR3 has 14 residues. DNA of the CDR3: TGCGCCAGCAGCTTGGGCCCGGACCAAGGGACCCAGTACTTC. Encoded protein: CASSLGPDQGTQYF.

This clonotype was recorded a few times. This chain connects TRBV4-1 to TRBJ2-6; D tentatively fits TRBD1 or TRBD2 (5 bases each). CDR3 length: 17 residues. Germline values: CDR1 MGHRA, CDR2 YSYEKL. V was pared by 2 bases and J by 13 bases, with 24 bases between. Here the CDR3 reads CASSQPPPREPGGVLTF. Written as DNA, the CDR3 is TGCGCCAGCAGCCAACCACCACCCCGCGAACCTGGGGGTGTCCTGACTTTC.

For this clonotype: A much larger clone sits a single nucleotide away, making a read error possible. This chain links TRBV6-8 with TRBJ2-4, with D perhaps TRBD2 (6 bases). The J call may be mistaken, given a closer DNA end match to TRBJ2-7. Looked up from germline, CDR1 is MNHGY and CDR2 is SAAAGT. This CDR3 region has 16 residues. CDR3 nucleotide sequence: TGTGCCAGCAGTTACAACTGGAGGGTTAACACCTACGAGCAGTACTTC. Translation: CASSYNWRVNTYEQYF.

This clonotype was seen more than once but under ten times. The chain couples TRBV27 to TRBJ2-4, with D hard to call. This CDR3 comprises 15 residues. CDR1 and CDR2 (germline): MNHEY, SMNVEV (reference sequence). Trimming pared 6 bases from V and 5 bases from J, leaving 17 bases between. CDR3 in amino acids: CASSLSTGPENIQYF. The CDR3 region has the DNA TGTGCCAGCAGCCTATCCACTGGGCCTGAAAACATTCAGTACTTC.

The genes are TRBV28 and TRBJ1-6; weak D call: TRBD1 (6 bases). V lost 0 bases to trimming and J lost 10 bases, with 16 bases between them. Germline lookup yields CDR1 MDHEN and CDR2 SYDVKM. The length of the CDR3 is 16 residues. This CDR3 is CASSLWAASGVSPLHF. Here the CDR3 DNA reads TGTGCCAGCAGTTTATGGGCGGCGTCAGGGGTATCACCCCTCCACTTT.

V and J are TRBV7-2 and TRBJ2-3; 9 bases agree with TRBD2. J gave up 4 bases and V 3 bases, and 11 bases lay outside the gene matches. In germline, CDR1 is SGHTA, CDR2 FQGNSA. The CDR3 spans 17 residues. The CDR3 sequence: CASSLDGAGGPPDTQYF. CDR3 bases: TGTGCCAGCAGCTTGGATGGGGCGGGGGGGCCCCCAGATACGCAGTATTTT.

The chain is built from TRBV2 and TRBJ2-3; D is unclear. The V and J ends lost 8 bases and 6 bases respectively, with 12 bases between them. This CDR3 region has 12 residues. The V gene's germline CDR1 is SNHLY and CDR2 FYNNEI. The CDR3 bases are TGTGCCAGCGCGTCGGGTGACGATACGCAGTATTTT. This sequence encodes CASASGDDTQYF.

The chain couples TRBV15 to TRBJ2-7, with 9 nucleotides matching TRBD2. The tail of the sequence fits TRBJ2-5 better, so the J call may be wrong. This CDR3 comprises 14 residues. The germline V gene has CDR1 LNHNV and CDR2 YYDKDF (reference sequence). The CDR3 region is CATSIRTSAQTQYF. The CDR3 region has the DNA TGTGCCACCAGCATTCGGACTAGCGCCCAGACCCAGTACTTC.

In this sample, this clonotype turned up a few times. The V and J genes are TRBV12-3 or TRBV12-4 and TRBJ2-1, with 8 nucleotides matching TRBD2. There are 15 residues in the CDR3. The trim removed 5 bases at V and 6 bases at J, leaving 9 bases unmatched. CDR3 sequence (DNA): TGTGCCAGCAGTCGTCGGGCGGGGGGTTCCAATGAGCAGTTCTTC. This sequence encodes CASSRRAGGSNEQFF.

This clonotype was observed a handful of times. The rearrangement joins TRBV11-2 to TRBJ2-6; the D gene is possibly TRBD1 (5 bases). Trimming stripped 1 base from V and 0 bases from J, with 16 bases between. This CDR3 has 19 amino acids. Germline assignment: CDR1 SGHAT and CDR2 FQNNGV. CDR3 coding DNA: TGTGCCAGCAGCTTAGGAAGGGGCAGAAAGAGCTCTGGGGCCAACGTCCTGACTTTC. Translating gives CASSLGRGRKSSGANVLTF. Based on the CDR3 plus reference TRBV11-2 and TRBJ2-6, the full variable domain is EAGVAQSPRYKIIEKRQSVAFWCNPISGHATLYWYQQILGQGPKLLIQFQNNGVVDDSQLPKDRFSAERLKGVDSTLKIQPAKLEDSAVYLCASSLGRGRKSSGANVLTFGAGSRLTVL.

This clonotype turned up a few times. The rearrangement joins TRBV13 to TRBJ2-5; D is ambiguous. V lost 5 bases and J lost 2, with 12 bases in between. The CDR3 sequence is 14 residues long. Germline V gene sequence: CDR1 PRHDT, CDR2 FYEKMQ (reference sequence). For the CDR3, the DNA is TGTGCCAGCAGCGCCGCCGGGCCTCAAGAGACCCAGTACTTC. Protein: CASSAAGPQETQYF.

There are a few counts of this clonotype. The chain carries TRBV24-1 and TRBJ2-1; D uncertain. The V gene lost 5 bases and the J gene lost 0 bases, with 4 bases spanning the gap. The germline CDR1 and CDR2 sequences are KGHDR and SFDVKD. The CDR3 totals 13 residues. The CDR3 nucleotides read TGTGCCACCAGTGCGAACTCCTACAATGAGCAGTTCTTC. This codes for CATSANSYNEQFF.

The table lists this clonotype with a few counts. J is TRBJ2-1 and V is TRBV20-1, with 7 bases matching TRBD2. The length of the CDR3 is 16 residues. The germline gives CDR1 DFQATT, CDR2 SNEGSKA (reference sequence). V trimming: 1 base; J trimming: 2 bases; junction bases outside the gene matches: 8. The CDR3 nucleotides are TGCAGTGCTAGAGGAGTGGGAGGGGAGACCTACAATGAGCAGTTCTTC. It codes for CSARGVGGETYNEQFF.

This chain joins TRBV11-1 and TRBJ2-4; D might be TRBD1 or TRBD2, each matching 5 bases. With the DNA end fitting TRBJ2-7 better, the J assignment may be wrong. This CDR3 has 13 amino acids. CDR1 is SGHAT, CDR2 FQDESV, per germline (reference sequence). CDR3 in amino acids: CAISRDGTYEQYF. The CDR3 bases are TGTGCCATCTCCCGGGACGGGACCTACGAGCAGTACTTC.

The V gene is TRBV7-2, the J gene TRBJ2-7; 9 bases are a match to TRBD2. CDR3 length: 16 residues. CDR1 is SGHTA and CDR2 is FQGNSA in the germline V gene. V gave up 0 bases and J gave up 6 bases; unmatched junction bases: 9. The CDR3 DNA reads as TGTGCCAGCAGCTTAGCCGGAGGGCGGGGGGGCCGCGAGCAGTACTTC. This sequence encodes CASSLAGGRGGREQYF.

The chain couples TRBV20-1 to TRBJ2-2; D gene ambiguous. Germline V CDR1 and CDR2: DFQATT, SNEGSKA (reference sequence). The CDR3 totals 14 residues. The CDR3 coding sequence is TGCAGAGCACAGATGTGGGGTTACACCGGGGAGCTGTTTTTT. It specifies CRAQMWGYTGELFF.